This TCR beta chain was documented in a study of blood T cell repertoires in COVID-19. Study details: The analysed material was cDNA or gDNA that came from T cells, B-cell-depleted T cells, or PBMCs.

Authors' processing steps: By means of reference gene primer amplification, nucleated cell counts were estimated. TCRdb's table, derived via immunoSEQ multiplex PCR, lists solely in-frame clones and lacks some. V, J and clone size reflect that table, while D and trimming were determined from the DNA. The sample shows 100,000 to 120,000 clones, over 75% of them seen only once. After removal of 3 bases from V and 7 bases from J, the junction contained 13 bases not matched to a gene. The CDR3 runs to 17 residues. Germline V gene data show CDR1 as MGHRA and CDR2 as YSYEKL. The specimen was peripheral blood. The chain recombines TRBV4-1 with TRBJ2-2; TRBD2 aligns across 8 bases. The receptor was isolated from a woman in her 70s with acute or convalescent COVID-19. The CDR3 protein is CASSHRDAGGPSGELFF. CDR3 bases: TGCGCCAGCAGCCACAGGGACGCGGGGGGCCCTAGCGGGGAGCTGTTTTTT.